This T cell receptor (beta chain) was recorded in a study of blood T cell repertoires in COVID-19. Study details: The study drew acute and convalescent COVID-19 samples from the United States, Italy and Spain. The cDNA or gDNA used as material had been derived from T cells, B-cell-depleted T cells, or PBMCs.

The CDR3 sequence is 13 residues long. Trimming removed 8 bases at V and 4 bases at J, with 12 bases between. Germline V gene data show CDR1 as MNHEY and CDR2 as SVGAGI. Libraries were prepared by immunoSEQ multiplex PCR; TCRdb keeps only in-frame clonotypes and omits some of them. The sample includes about 170,000 clones, around 81% of them seen just once. The chain links TRBV6-5 to TRBJ1-3; D may be TRBD1 (6 bases). This TCR was recovered from an elderly woman with COVID-19, enrolled during active disease. Sequenced: peripheral blood. The CDR3 region is CASGGGYGNTIYF. CDR3 bases: TGTGCCAGCGGGGGGGGCTACGGAAACACCATATATTTT.